This paragraph covers one T cell receptor (beta chain) sequence. Its antigen is not identified. From germline, CDR1 is SGHRS and CDR2 YFSETQ. The CDR3 extends over 17 amino acids. Trimming shortened V by 1 base and J by 0 bases, and 14 bases separated the two germline ends. This entry belongs to a study of shared clonotypes between healthy human individuals. Study-level background: The cohort comprised a couple of women and a few men. Their ages spanned 18 to 49 years. Study results and caveats: Sequencing depth was expected to affect clonotype sharing among donors.

This was a deep-level run. The table came from immunoSEQ multiplex PCR; TCRdb's copy has only in-frame clones and leaves some out. Of 2.5 million or so clones listed, more than 90% were seen once; the top ten hold around 0.14%. Sequencing used naive CD4+ T cells sorted from blood. Specified subset: CD45RA+ positively selected. V gene TRBV5-1 combines with J gene TRBJ1-3; D gene ambiguous. The source of this sequence is a man aged 18 to 30 in good health. The CDR3 loop reads CASSLFRAADSGNTIYF. CDR3 sequence (DNA): TGCGCCAGCAGCTTGTTTCGGGCGGCGGACTCTGGAAACACCATATATTTT.